This record covers a single T cell receptor beta chain. This clone was picked up one time. Its antigen is unknown. Base-call qualities are not available, and no considerably larger clone is one nucleotide away. CDR1 and CDR2 were assigned from the germline V gene as SGHRS and YFSETQ. V ends up 0 bases short and J 5 bases short, with an unmatched junction base count of 5. The CDR3 contains 16 residues, cysteine and phenylalanine counted. The read is trimmed to its CDR3 DNA, 48 bases read in frame from base 1. The donors were healthy, HIV-negative adults who had no recently reported acute infections or vaccinations. Every donor was a Caucasian adult residing in Nashville, Tennessee, USA. Magnetic negative selection was used to enrich CD4+ T cells, after which naive cells were positively selected on CD45RA and the negative fraction became the memory subset. After blood collection by leukapheresis, PBMCs were isolated using Ficoll-Histopaque density gradient centrifugation and then cryopreserved in the vapor phase of liquid nitrogen. Purity and quantity of every magnetically sorted T cell population were checked by analytical flow cytometry. Genomic DNA was isolated from every sorted fraction and measured by UV absorbance on a Nanodrop 2000c.

Using the deep immunoSEQ assay, multiplex PCR amplified TCR CDR3 regions from genomic DNA. For each cell subset, the extracted genomic DNA was distributed evenly across all wells of several immunoSEQ 96-well plates, and each plate served as one replicate. Each replicate PCR for sorted subsets received around 200 ng genomic DNA, equal to about 30,000 T cell genomes. Purified libraries were quantified with a Qubit 3.0 fluorometer, sized on a Bioanalyzer 2100, and re-quantified with the KAPA Library Quantification kit. Every immunoSEQ 96-well plate was sequenced on a separate single-read 150-cycle Illumina NextSeq 550 flow cell. From the authors' description of their analysis: The immunoSEQ output contained only junctional sequences without quality scores, so filtering could not match that applied to full-length reads. Sequences were annotated with PyIR, a Python wrapper for IgBLAST v1.9, using IMGT germline references to assign V/J genes and CDR3. Reads were filtered out if the reads had weak V/J assignments (E-value above 1e-6), no CDR3, stop codons, out-of-frame junctions, or ambiguous translated residues. A V3J clonotype was defined by an identical inferred V gene, J gene, and CDR3 amino acid sequence. The percentage overlap between two repertoires was calculated by dividing the number of shared unique clonotypes by the size of the smaller repertoire. Repertoire richness was assessed with RTK rarefaction, the Chao1 estimator, and Recon v2.1 estimates of unobserved clonotypes. Generation probabilities for all TCRbeta clonotypes obtained by the gDNA method from a handful of donors were computed using OLGA. TCRdb's version of the immuneACCESS table is confined to in-frame rearrangements and falls short of the full clone set. An unresolved V gene accounts for under half of the shortfall where checked; the remainder is of unknown origin. V, J and clone size are those of that table, while D and trimming were read from the DNA. The sample has about 2.4 million clones on record, 93% of them singletons. Of the sample, about 0.38% is held by the ten largest clones.

The data were obtained in a study of shared clonotypes between healthy human individuals (dated by TCRdb to about 2020). Regarding the complete study: A couple of women and a few men aged 18 to 49 years were included in the cohort. For each donor, CD4 naive and CD4 memory were each run on three plates, CD8 naive on two plates, and CD8 memory on one plate. Leukapheresis yielded between about 0.85 and 10 billion PBMCs per donor. To increase sequencing depth and limit assay-specific biases, different laboratories used diverse techniques to prepare libraries and sequence TCR repertoires. The study deeply sequenced blood TCR repertoires of about 5 healthy adults to estimate repertoire size and the extent of clonotype sharing between individuals.

Summary of the overall study and its limitations: Because the study included only a small number of donors, the genetic and exposure-history diversity represented was limited. Pairwise subsampling indicated that sequencing depth was expected to affect the degree of clonotype sharing among donors. Incomplete sequencing was indicated by rarefaction of sorted-subset datasets, despite the large sequencing depth. Only blood was sampled, and tissue TCR repertoires likely differ from those in blood. Across a handful of donors, approximately 4.9% of naive CD4, more than 3% of naive CD8, under 2.5% of memory CD4, and 0.3% to 0.45% of memory CD8 clonotypes were shared. Estimated clonotype richness was generally larger for naive than for memory subsets. Clonotypes shared by all four sorted-subset donors showed higher generation probabilities than non-shared clonotypes.

This sequence uses TRBV5-1 and TRBJ2-2; 9 bases in the middle match TRBD2. This clonotype originated in a man aged 18 to 35 in good health. Some clones in this sample may be carry-over from other donors' samples. Sequencing was carried out using naive CD4+ T cells from PBMCs. The cell subset or site label, read with the paper, signifies: CD45RA+ positively selected. The CDR3 in this case is CASSLVLAGRTGELFF. The DNA sequence follows: TGCGCCAGCAGCTTGGTGCTAGCGGGGAGGACCGGGGAGCTGTTTTTT.